What follows are 26 T cell receptor beta chains derived from one specimen sequenced in a study of graft-versus-host responses after intestinal transplantation. The study plated some 200,000 CFSE-labeled responders with some 200,000 irradiated, violet-dye-labeled stimulators. Libraries were prepared by immunoSEQ multiplex PCR; TCRdb keeps only in-frame clonotypes and omits some of them. The sample carries roughly 13,000 clones, around two fifths recorded once. The starting material was alloreactive CD8+ T cells from a mixed lymphocyte reaction culture, obtained before intestinal transplant. Subset given: CFSE-low proliferating T cells sorted from roughly six-day pre-transplant mixed lymphocyte reaction (GvH or HvG direction). The receptors here all came from a human patient who received an intestinal transplant.

The V and J genes are TRBV30 and TRBJ1-1; TRBD1 agrees at 10 bases. The length of the CDR3 is 14 residues. Per the germline V gene, CDR1 is GTSNPN and CDR2 is SVGIG (reference sequence). Losses at the gene ends were 2 bases for V and 8 bases for J; bases not matched to a gene: 8. In DNA, the CDR3 is TGTGCCTGGAGTTTGGGGACAGGGGTAACCGAAGCTTTCTTT. The encoded protein is CAWSLGTGVTEAFF.

V gene TRBV7-8 combines with J gene TRBJ2-1, with TRBD2 as a possible D gene (6 bases). The CDR3 totals 14 residues. Germline-derived CDR1 and CDR2 are SGHVS and FQNEAQ. The V and J ends lost 7 bases and 4 bases respectively, with 14 bases between them. Written as DNA, the CDR3 is TGTGCCAGCACTGACTGGCGGGGTTACAATGAGCAGTTCTTC. Translated: CASTDWRGYNEQFF. The full variable domain, with the rest looked up from reference TRBV7-8 and TRBJ2-1, is GAGVSQSPRYKVAKRGQDVALRCDPISGHVSLFWYQQALGQGPEFLTYFQNEAQLDKSGLPSDRFFAERPEGSVSTLKIQRTQQEDSAVYLCASTDWRGYNEQFFGPGTRLTVL.

V is TRBV5-4 and J is TRBJ2-1; D is uncertain. V lost 4 bases to trimming and J lost 0 bases, with 5 bases between them. Germline CDR1 reads SGHNT; CDR2 reads YYREEE (reference sequence). This CDR3 is built from 13 residues. CDR3 loop: CASSLSSYNEQFF. The CDR3 nucleotides read TGTGCCAGCAGCCTAAGCTCCTACAATGAGCAGTTCTTC.

This clone was observed a handful of times. The chain is built from TRBV29-1 and TRBJ1-2, with a tentative D call TRBD1 (5 bases). CDR3 length: 11 residues. V shed 5 bases and J shed 4 bases, with 8 bases lying between them. Germline V gives CDR1 SQVTM, CDR2 ANQGSEA. The CDR3 is CSVTDSYGYTF. CDR3 bases: TGCAGCGTTACAGACAGCTATGGCTACACCTTC.

This clone has a handful of counts. V usage is TRBV29-1 and J usage is TRBJ1-1; D might be TRBD1 (6 bases). Germline V gene lookup returns CDR1 SQVTM and CDR2 ANQGSEA. This CDR3 spans 13 amino acids. Trimming shortened V by 0 bases and J by 3 bases, and 8 bases separated the two germline ends. The CDR3 loop reads CSVEDRGHTEAFF. The CDR3, as DNA: TGCAGCGTTGAAGACAGGGGTCACACTGAAGCTTTCTTT.

This chain links TRBV7-6 with TRBJ2-3, with D tentatively TRBD2 (7 bases). In germline, CDR1 is SGHVS, CDR2 FNYEAQ. V lost 2 bases and J lost 5, with 11 bases in between. The CDR3 length is 14 residues. DNA of the CDR3: TGTGCCAGCAGCTTACGGGGGGCCGGAGATACGCAGTATTTT. Protein sequence: CASSLRGAGDTQYF.

This clone was counted between two and nine times. Its ends do not fully match the called genes, so a read error is possible. V is TRBV19 and J is TRBJ2-1, with D possibly being TRBD1 (7 bases). This CDR3 is 14 amino acids long. Per the germline V gene, CDR1 is LNHDA and CDR2 is SQIVND (reference sequence). The CDR3 is CASKRPGGFDEQFF. The CDR3 bases are TGTGCAAGTAAGAGACCAGGGGGGTTCGATGAGCAGTTCTTC.

This clone was recorded once. The genes are TRBV29-1 and TRBJ2-3, with 16 bases aligning to TRBD2. J was trimmed by 4 bases and V by 6 bases; bases with no gene match: 22. This CDR3 is 21 amino acids long. Germline-derived CDR1 and CDR2 are SQVTM and ANQGSEA. CDR3 nucleotides: TGCAGCGTGATGACAGGGGACGCCGGGACTAGCGGGGGGGCACCCCCAGATACGCAGTATTTT. Translation: CSVMTGDAGTSGGAPPDTQYF.

The rearrangement joins TRBV11-2 to TRBJ2-1; the D gene is possibly TRBD2 (5 bases). CDR1 SGHAT and CDR2 FQNNGV come from the germline V gene. This CDR3 region has 12 residues. V lost 1 base, J lost 8 bases, and 6 bases lay in between. In DNA, the CDR3 is TGTGCCAGCAGCTTAGGCGGGCATGAGCAGTTCTTC. Translating it yields CASSLGGHEQFF.

This clone was detected once. V gene TRBV6-5 combines with J gene TRBJ2-1; TRBD2 matches 9 bases. The CDR3 totals 15 residues. V gave up 7 bases and J gave up 0 bases; unmatched junction bases: 4. Germline values: CDR1 MNHEY, CDR2 SVGAGI. The CDR3 sequence: CASMTSGSSYNEQFF. CDR3 DNA: TGTGCCAGCATGACTAGCGGAAGCTCCTACAATGAGCAGTTCTTC.

This clone was detected only a few times. The rearrangement uses TRBV29-1 and TRBJ1-2; possibly TRBD1 for D (5 bases). Germline V lookup: CDR1 SQVTM, CDR2 ANQGSEA. The CDR3 is made up of 17 amino acids. Between the trimmed V and J ends, which lost 2 bases and 5 bases, there was a span of 24 bases. CDR3 region: CSVEILGGTVGVYGYTF. The CDR3 nucleotides are TGCAGCGTTGAAATCCTGGGGGGGACCGTTGGGGTGTATGGCTACACCTTC.

The rearrangement links TRBV30 to TRBJ2-1, with TRBD2 matching over 11 bases. Germline-derived CDR1 and CDR2 are GTSNPN and SVGIG (reference sequence). Losses at the gene ends were 5 bases for V and 0 bases for J; bases not matched to a gene: 6. This CDR3 comprises 16 residues. The DNA for the CDR3 is TGTGCCTGGGGGACTAGCGGCTACTACTCCTACAATGAGCAGTTCTTC. Protein sequence: CAWGTSGYYSYNEQFF.

This chain uses TRBV28 with TRBJ2-2; D ambiguous. The V gene lost 6 bases and the J gene lost 5 bases, with 7 bases spanning the gap. CDR1 and CDR2 from the germline V gene are MDHEN and SYDVKM. This CDR3 region has 12 residues. CDR3: CASRARTGELFF. CDR3 in DNA: TGTGCCAGCAGGGCTAGGACCGGGGAGCTGTTTTTT. The full variable domain, completed using reference TRBV28 and TRBJ2-2, is DVKVTQSSRYLVKRTGEKVFLECVQDMDHENMFWYRQDPGLGLRLIYFSYDVKMKEKGDIPEGYSVSREKKERFSLILESASTNQTSMYLCASRARTGELFFGEGSRLTVL.

In its sample, this clone ranks as medium-sized. The V gene is TRBV10-3, the J gene TRBJ2-1, with D perhaps TRBD2 (6 bases). The germline V and J ends were trimmed by 2 bases and 4 bases, with 9 bases remaining between them. In germline, CDR1 is ENHRY, CDR2 SYGVKD. CDR3 length: 14 amino acids. Here the CDR3 DNA reads TGTGCCATCAGTGAGCGCGGGACTTACAATGAGCAGTTCTTC. Translation gives CAISERGTYNEQFF.

The chain recombines TRBV27 with TRBJ2-1; the D gene is possibly TRBD1 (6 bases). The CDR3 has 15 residues. V was shortened by 5 bases and J by 3 bases, with 14 bases between the two germline ends. The germline CDR1 and CDR2 sequences are MNHEY and SMNVEV (reference sequence). The CDR3 DNA reads TGTGCCAGCAGTCCAGGGACAAGCAACTACAATGAGCAGTTCTTC. Translation gives CASSPGTSNYNEQFF.

The chain combines TRBV2 with TRBJ2-7, with D possibly being TRBD1 (5 bases). The V gene's germline CDR1 is SNHLY and CDR2 FYNNEI. The CDR3 is made up of 17 amino acids. Trimming left V 6 bases short and J 2 bases short, with 23 bases between. The CDR3 DNA reads as TGTGCCAGCAGCGGACATAAAACAAACAGTGGAACCTACGAGCAGTACTTC. Protein: CASSGHKTNSGTYEQYF.

There are a few counts of this clone. The chain carries TRBV5-1 and TRBJ1-1; D gene ambiguous. CDR3 length: 15 residues. Germline V lookup: CDR1 SGHRS, CDR2 YFSETQ. The V end lost 1 base, the J end lost 0 bases, and 10 bases lay between the germline ends. DNA for the CDR3: TGCGCCAGCAGCTTGCTTCTCTCGTTGAACACTGAAGCTTTCTTT. Protein product: CASSLLLSLNTEAFF.

The sample holds a few counts of this clone. The chain uses TRBV7-9 and TRBJ1-3, with D perhaps matching TRBD1 (5 bases). The CDR3 consists of 18 residues. The germline V and J ends were trimmed by 3 bases and 2 bases, with 20 bases remaining between them. Germline V gene lookup returns CDR1 SEHNR and CDR2 FQNEAQ (reference sequence). CDR3: CASSLSPDWGVPGNTIYF. Here the CDR3 DNA reads TGTGCCAGCAGCTTGTCCCCGGACTGGGGGGTGCCTGGAAACACCATATATTTT.

This sequence joins TRBV15 and TRBJ2-7, with TRBD2 identical over 15 bases. The J segment lost 3 bases and the V segment lost 8 bases, leaving 5 bases of the junction unmatched. There are 15 residues in the CDR3. Per the germline V gene, CDR1 is LNHNV and CDR2 is YYDKDF (reference sequence). CDR3 sequence: CATQGLAGGHYEQYF. In DNA form, the CDR3 reads TGTGCCACCCAGGGACTAGCGGGGGGCCACTACGAGCAGTACTTC.

The sample holds a few counts of this clone. The rearrangement uses TRBV5-4 and TRBJ2-7; 7 bases are shared with TRBD1. The V gene's germline CDR1 is SGHNT and CDR2 YYREEE (reference sequence). The V segment lost 4 bases and the J segment 3 bases; nucleotides outside the gene matches: 10. The CDR3 contains 15 residues. The CDR3 region is CASSPRPGGVYEQYF. The CDR3 DNA is TGTGCCAGCAGCCCCAGGCCAGGGGGAGTCTACGAGCAGTACTTC.

This clone came up a few times. The chain links TRBV13 to TRBJ2-5, with D possibly matching TRBD1 (5 bases). CDR1 PRHDT and CDR2 FYEKMQ come from the germline V gene (reference sequence). V lost 3 bases, J lost 1 base, and 9 bases lay in between. The CDR3 is made up of 14 amino acids. The CDR3 DNA reads TGTGCCAGCAGCTTGCGACAGCTCCAAGAGACCCAGTACTTC. Its translation: CASSLRQLQETQYF. Drawing the rest from reference TRBV13 and TRBJ2-5, the complete variable domain is AAGVIQSPRHLIKEKRETATLKCYPIPRHDTVYWYQQGPGQDPQFLISFYEKMQSDKGSIPDRFSAQQFSDYHSELNMSSLELGDSALYFCASSLRQLQETQYFGPGTRLLVL.

The chain employs TRBV19 and TRBJ1-1; D is perhaps TRBD1 (6 bases). The CDR3 covers 14 residues. V was clipped by 5 bases and J by 3 bases, with 13 bases between them. Germline V gives CDR1 LNHDA, CDR2 SQIVND (reference sequence). The CDR3 region has the DNA TGTGCCAGTAGTGACCTACAGGGTTACACTGAAGCTTTCTTT. Translated, it gives CASSDLQGYTEAFF.

The CDR3: CASSSDRVYYNEQFF. The CDR3 region has the DNA TGTGCCAGCAGCTCAGACAGGGTTTACTACAATGAGCAGTTCTTC. The rearrangement links TRBV7-9 to TRBJ2-1; 7 bases line up with TRBD1. V lost 4 bases to trimming and J lost 3 bases; unmatched junction nucleotides: 6. Per the germline V gene, CDR1 is SEHNR and CDR2 is FQNEAQ (reference sequence). CDR3 length: 15 residues.

In this sample, this clone turned up a few times. The chain has TRBV30 and TRBJ2-7; a weak D match, TRBD1 (6 bases). There are 13 residues in the CDR3. V lost 5 bases to trimming and J lost 1 base, with 12 bases between them. Germline V gene data show CDR1 as GTSNPN and CDR2 as SVGIG (reference sequence). The CDR3: CAWGTGYSYEQYF. DNA for the CDR3: TGTGCCTGGGGTACAGGGTATTCCTACGAGCAGTACTTC.

This clone was counted a few times. The chain joins TRBV27 to TRBJ2-7; D gene ambiguous. Germline V gene data show CDR1 as MNHEY and CDR2 as SMNVEV (reference sequence). This CDR3 is built from 13 residues. Trimming stripped 4 bases from V and 2 bases from J, with 9 bases between. The CDR3 nucleotides are TGTGCCAGCAGTTACGGAGCCCCCTACGAGCAGTACTTC. Its protein product is CASSYGAPYEQYF.

To note about this clone: Mismatch with germline at one junction end may stem from a read error. The genes are TRBV5-1 and TRBJ2-1, with 10 bases that match TRBD2. CDR3 size: 17 residues. CDR1 SGHRS and CDR2 YFSETQ come from the germline V gene. The chain's CDR3 is CASSDPVSGRAYDEQFF. The CDR3 DNA sequence: TGCGCCAGCAGCGACCCCGTAAGCGGGAGGGCCTACGATGAGCAGTTCTTC.